This entry lists 16 T cell receptor beta chains sequenced from one sample in a study of blood T cell repertoires in COVID-19. The assay was immunoSEQ multiplex PCR, and TCRdb's table has in-frame clones only and misses some. The sample has around 280,000 clones, roughly 86% seen once. The sample taken for sequencing was peripheral blood. The receptor set was obtained from a woman aged 25 to 39 with COVID-19, enrolled during active disease.

This sequence joins TRBV5-1 and TRBJ2-5, with 12 positions matching TRBD2. CDR1 SGHRS and CDR2 YFSETQ come from the germline V gene. CDR3 length: 16 residues. Trimming took 0 bases from V and 2 from J; bases not matched to a gene: 2. As DNA, the CDR3 is TGCGCCAGCAGCTTGGCCGGGACTAGCGGGCAAGAGACCCAGTACTTC. This codes for CASSLAGTSGQETQYF.

The V and J genes are TRBV24-1 and TRBJ2-1; possible D gene TRBD2, 7 bases. The germline V gene has CDR1 KGHDR and CDR2 SFDVKD. V lost 7 bases to trimming and J lost 11 bases, with 20 bases between them. The CDR3 sequence is 14 residues long. Here the CDR3 reads CATSAAGKGGQQFF. CDR3 sequence (DNA): TGTGCCACCAGCGCCGCGGGGAAGGGGGGGCAGCAGTTCTTC.

The V gene is TRBV19, the J gene TRBJ1-1; D perhaps matches TRBD1 (5 bases). CDR1 and CDR2 (germline): LNHDA, SQIVND (reference sequence). The CDR3 extends over 11 amino acids. The ends were cut back, 7 bases at V and 11 bases at J, with 14 bases in the middle. This chain's CDR3 is CASTSGFVAFF. CDR3 bases: TGTGCCAGTACGTCAGGGTTTGTTGCTTTCTTT.

This clone was observed once. CDR3 sequence (DNA): TGTGCCAGCAGTGGTCTAGCGGGGGGGGCCGTGATAGATACGCAGTATTTT. It is translated as CASSGLAGGAVIDTQYF. The rearrangement uses TRBV3-1 (or the pseudogene TRBV3-2) and TRBJ2-3; the match to TRBD2 covers 12 bases. Germline V gives CDR1 LGHDT, CDR2 YNNKEL (reference sequence). V shed 6 bases and J 5 bases; nucleotides not matched to a gene: 12. The CDR3 spans 17 residues.

V usage is TRBV18 and J usage is TRBJ1-4, with D tentatively TRBD1 (5 bases). The V end lost 2 bases, the J end lost 5 bases, and 6 bases lay between the germline ends. The germline V gene encodes CDR1 KGHSH and CDR2 LQKENI. The CDR3 contains 13 residues. The CDR3 is CASSPGGNEKLFF. The DNA of the CDR3 is TGTGCCAGCTCACCAGGGGGGAATGAAAAACTGTTTTTT.

The chain carries TRBV7-2 and TRBJ2-3; possible D gene TRBD2, 6 bases. The ends were cut back, 2 bases at V and 3 bases at J, with 12 bases in the middle. The V gene's germline CDR1 is SGHTA and CDR2 FQGNSA. The CDR3 is 15 residues long. In DNA, the CDR3 is TGTGCCAGCAGCTTAATCAGCGGGCAGACAGATACGCAGTATTTT. It specifies CASSLISGQTDTQYF.

The chain is built from TRBV3-1 (or the pseudogene TRBV3-2) and TRBJ2-1, with D possibly being TRBD2 (5 bases). The CDR3 sequence is 13 residues long. CDR1 and CDR2 from the germline V gene are LGHDT and YNNKEL (reference sequence). V was pared by 1 base and J by 11 bases, with 12 bases between. This chain's CDR3 is CASSQGTPVQQFF. CDR3 nucleotide sequence: TGTGCCAGCAGCCAAGGGACTCCCGTGCAGCAGTTCTTC.

The rearrangement links TRBV7-9 to TRBJ2-2; no firm D call. Per the germline V gene, CDR1 is SEHNR and CDR2 is FQNEAQ (reference sequence). The CDR3 consists of 14 residues. The V and J ends lost 1 base and 1 base respectively, with 4 bases between them. Here the CDR3 DNA reads TGTGCCAGCAGCTTAGTACAGAACACCGGGGAGCTGTTTTTT. Residues: CASSLVQNTGELFF.

The J gene is TRBJ2-6, the V gene TRBV5-6; 7 nucleotides line up with TRBD2. Unmatched junction bases numbered 16, after V lost 9 bases and J lost 1 base. Germline V lookup: CDR1 SGHDT, CDR2 YYEEEE. The CDR3 sequence is 18 residues long. CDR3 DNA: TGTGCCACCCCCAGGGAGGGTCCTGTTTCTTCTGGGGCCAACGTCCTGACTTTC. Residues: CATPREGPVSSGANVLTF.

This chain joins TRBV4-2 and TRBJ2-3, with D maybe TRBD1 (6 bases). V was pared by 0 bases and J by 6 bases, with 22 bases between. Germline V gene sequence: CDR1 LGHNA, CDR2 YNFKEQ. The CDR3 is 18 residues long. This CDR3 reads CASSQDSGSGHPWDTQYF. Written as DNA, the CDR3 is TGTGCCAGCAGCCAAGATAGTGGGTCGGGACACCCCTGGGATACGCAGTATTTT.

The chain employs TRBV27 and TRBJ1-2, with 9 positions matching TRBD1. Germline lookup yields CDR1 MNHEY and CDR2 SMNVEV (reference sequence). This CDR3 is built from 16 residues. With 2 bases clipped from V and 8 bases from J, the junction kept 12 bases outside the gene matches. The CDR3 sequence is CASSLKPDRGAGGYTF. CDR3 bases: TGTGCCAGCAGTTTAAAGCCCGACAGGGGGGCAGGAGGCTACACCTTC.

J is TRBJ1-1 and V is TRBV7-9; TRBD1 matches 8 bases. CDR1 SEHNR and CDR2 FQNEAQ come from the germline V gene (reference sequence). CDR3 length: 15 residues. Germline trimming cut 5 bases from V and 1 base from J; bases unmatched to any gene: 6. The CDR3 region has the DNA TGTGCCAGCAGCCACGGGACAGGTACGAACACTGAAGCTTTCTTT. Its protein product is CASSHGTGTNTEAFF.

This rearrangement joins TRBV7-9 to TRBJ1-4; D possibly corresponds to TRBD1 (6 bases). V dropped 5 bases and J dropped 5 bases, with 15 bases sitting between them. The CDR3 is made up of 15 amino acids. CDR1 and CDR2 from the germline V gene are SEHNR and FQNEAQ (reference sequence). CDR3 sequence: CASSPRRGANEKLFF. The CDR3 coding sequence is TGTGCCAGCAGCCCAAGACGGGGGGCCAATGAAAAACTGTTTTTT.

This rearrangement joins TRBV19 to TRBJ2-1; no clear D gene. The CDR3 has 14 amino acids. Trimming removed 5 bases from V and 6 bases from J, with 14 bases in between. The germline gives CDR1 LNHDA, CDR2 SQIVND (reference sequence). CDR3 loop: CASSAPLAPNEQFF. For the CDR3, the DNA is TGTGCCAGTAGTGCGCCTCTCGCCCCCAATGAGCAGTTCTTC.

The rearrangement joins TRBV7-6 to TRBJ2-1, with D perhaps TRBD1 (7 bases). The CDR3 is 15 residues long. Germline loops: CDR1 SGHVS, CDR2 FNYEAQ. V was shortened by 2 bases and J by 9 bases, with 17 bases between the two germline ends. CDR3 in amino acids: CASSLRQGGLGEQFF. The CDR3 region has the DNA TGTGCCAGCAGCTTAAGGCAGGGGGGACTGGGTGAGCAGTTCTTC.

This chain connects TRBV7-2 to TRBJ2-3, with TRBD2 matching over 8 bases. The CDR3 has 14 amino acids. V was clipped by 2 bases and J by 4 bases; unmatched bases: 2. Germline CDR1 is SGHTA and CDR2 is FQGNSA. DNA of the CDR3: TGTGCCAGCAGCTTACGGGGGGGCGCAGATACGCAGTATTTT. Translating gives CASSLRGGADTQYF.